A selection of T cell receptor beta chains follows, all from one sample in a study of cytomegalovirus exposure and HLA in healthy donors. Sequencing used immunoSEQ multiplex PCR; TCRdb keeps in-frame clones, though not all of them. Recorded for this sample: tens of thousands of clones. Sequencing input: PBMCs. All receptors derive from a male donor in good health and CMV-seronegative. CDR3s include the opening cysteine and the closing phenylalanine or tryptophan. The order of the fields is J gene, D gene, V gene, CDR3 DNA, CDR3 protein. D genes are given only for firm matches.

j_gene: TRBJ2-3; d_gene: TRBD2; v_gene: TRBV4-3; CDR3nt: TGCGCCAGCAGCCAAGAAACGGGAGGGCCTCGTGATACGCAGTATTTT; CDR3aa: CASSQETGGPRDTQYF
j_gene: TRBJ2-7; d_gene: NA; v_gene: TRBV30; CDR3nt: TGTGCCTGGAGTCGGCCGGGTGAGCAGTACTTC; CDR3aa: CAWSRPGEQYF
j_gene: TRBJ2-3; d_gene: NA; v_gene: TRBV7-6; CDR3nt: TGTGCCAGCAGCTCCGTGACAGATACGCAGTATTTT; CDR3aa: CASSSVTDTQYF
j_gene: TRBJ1-4; d_gene: TRBD1; v_gene: TRBV4-1; CDR3nt: TGCGCCAGCAGCCTTTCGACAGGGGCCGCTGAAAAACTGTTTTTT; CDR3aa: CASSLSTGAAEKLFF
j_gene: TRBJ2-7; d_gene: TRBD1; v_gene: TRBV5-4; CDR3nt: TGTGCCAGCAGATCCAAGGACGGGACAGGGAACTACGAGCAGTACTTC; CDR3aa: CASRSKDGTGNYEQYF
j_gene: TRBJ2-3; d_gene: TRBD2; v_gene: TRBV5-1; CDR3nt: TGCGCCAGCAGCTTGGTTGGGGGGGGCACAGATACGCAGTATTTT; CDR3aa: CASSLVGGGTDTQYF
j_gene: TRBJ2-7; d_gene: TRBD2; v_gene: TRBV28; CDR3nt: TGTGCCAGCAGGACTAGCGGGAGCAACGAGCAGTACTTC; CDR3aa: CASRTSGSNEQYF
j_gene: TRBJ1-5; d_gene: NA; v_gene: TRBV19; CDR3nt: TGTGCCAGTAGTGTCTCCGACATGAATCAGCCCCAGCATTTT; CDR3aa: CASSVSDMNQPQHF
j_gene: TRBJ1-1; d_gene: TRBD1; v_gene: TRBV30; CDR3nt: TGTGCCTGGAGTCTCCCTCAGGGGGGGAACACTGAAGCTTTCTTT; CDR3aa: CAWSLPQGGNTEAFF
j_gene: TRBJ1-1; d_gene: NA; v_gene: TRBV6-5; CDR3nt: TGTGCCAGCAGCCCCGGGGGGTTGGCCGCTGAAGCTTTCTTT; CDR3aa: CASSPGGLAAEAFF
j_gene: TRBJ2-7; d_gene: TRBD2; v_gene: TRBV7-2; CDR3nt: TGTGCCAGCAGAGATACGGGAGGGGGAAGCTCCTACGAGCAGTACTTC; CDR3aa: CASRDTGGGSSYEQYF
j_gene: TRBJ1-1; d_gene: NA; v_gene: TRBV4-2; CDR3nt: TGTGCCAGCAGCGTTCCCTCGGAGGGTTTCGCTGAAGCTTTCTTT; CDR3aa: CASSVPSEGFAEAFF
j_gene: TRBJ1-4; d_gene: NA; v_gene: TRBV4-1; CDR3nt: TGCGCCAGCAGCCAACCTACACAGGGTGAAAAACTGTTTTTT; CDR3aa: CASSQPTQGEKLFF
j_gene: TRBJ1-1; d_gene: NA; v_gene: TRBV7-8; CDR3nt: TGTGCCAGCAGGCGCCGGGGGGGCCGGAACACTGAAGCTTTCTTT; CDR3aa: CASRRRGGRNTEAFF
j_gene: TRBJ2-2; d_gene: TRBD1; v_gene: TRBV29-1; CDR3nt: TGCACCGCCTTCCAGGGGGCAAATAGCGGTCGAAGGACCGGGGAGCTGTTTTTT; CDR3aa: CTAFQGANSGRRTGELFF
j_gene: TRBJ2-7; d_gene: NA; v_gene: TRBV4-1; CDR3nt: TGCGCCAGCAGCCAAGTCCTAGTCCCCGAGCAGTACTTC; CDR3aa: CASSQVLVPEQYF
j_gene: TRBJ1-1; d_gene: NA; v_gene: TRBV7-8; CDR3nt: TGTGCCAGCAGCTTAGGTTCCCGGGGGAGGGACACTGAAGCTTTCTTT; CDR3aa: CASSLGSRGRDTEAFF
j_gene: TRBJ1-1; d_gene: NA; v_gene: TRBV7-9; CDR3nt: TGTGCCAGCAGCCCTCAGGGGACGGTGAACACTGAAGCTTTCTTT; CDR3aa: CASSPQGTVNTEAFF
j_gene: TRBJ2-1; d_gene: NA; v_gene: TRBV27; CDR3nt: TGTGCCAGTACACGGGATGGCGGGGCCCAGTTCTTC; CDR3aa: CASTRDGGAQFF
j_gene: TRBJ2-1; d_gene: TRBD2; v_gene: TRBV6-4; CDR3nt: TGTGCCAGCAGTGAACTAGCGGGAGAGGGCAATGAGCAGTTCTTC; CDR3aa: CASSELAGEGNEQFF
j_gene: TRBJ2-4; d_gene: NA; v_gene: TRBV6-1; CDR3nt: TGTGCCAGCACTACGATGCGGGACATTCAGTACTTC; CDR3aa: CASTTMRDIQYF
j_gene: TRBJ2-1; d_gene: TRBD2; v_gene: TRBV7-9; CDR3nt: TGTGCCAGCGGAGCGGGAGGCCCCAATGAGCAGTTCTTC; CDR3aa: CASGAGGPNEQFF
j_gene: TRBJ2-3; d_gene: TRBD2; v_gene: TRBV2; CDR3nt: TGTGCCAGCAGTGAAAGTAAGGGACTAGCATCTGATACGCAGTATTTT; CDR3aa: CASSESKGLASDTQYF
j_gene: TRBJ1-1; d_gene: NA; v_gene: TRBV28; CDR3nt: TGTGCCAGCATTGCAAGGGGCACTGAAGCTTTCTTT; CDR3aa: CASIARGTEAFF
j_gene: TRBJ1-5; d_gene: TRBD1; v_gene: TRBV6-1; CDR3nt: TGTGCCAGCAGTGAAATGGGACAGAACAATCAGCCCCAGCATTTT; CDR3aa: CASSEMGQNNQPQHF
j_gene: TRBJ2-5; d_gene: TRBD2; v_gene: TRBV6-4; CDR3nt: TGTGCCAGCAGTGAATTTCCAGGAGCGGGGCAAGAGACCCAGTACTTC; CDR3aa: CASSEFPGAGQETQYF
j_gene: TRBJ2-1; d_gene: NA; v_gene: TRBV4-2; CDR3nt: TGTGCCAGCAGCCAAGTCCGCGGGGGCCTCCCTGAGCAGTTCTTC; CDR3aa: CASSQVRGGLPEQFF
j_gene: TRBJ1-1; d_gene: TRBD1; v_gene: TRBV27; CDR3nt: TGTGCCAGCAGTGTACAGGGGGCGGGACAGACTGAAGCTTTCTTT; CDR3aa: CASSVQGAGQTEAFF
j_gene: TRBJ2-2; d_gene: TRBD2; v_gene: TRBV19; CDR3nt: TGTGCCAGTAGTCCAGGCGCGGGACTAGCGGTCACCGGGGAGCTGTTTTTT; CDR3aa: CASSPGAGLAVTGELFF
j_gene: TRBJ1-2; d_gene: NA; v_gene: TRBV27; CDR3nt: TGTGCCAGCAGTCCCACAGGAACTTACTATGGCTACACCTTC; CDR3aa: CASSPTGTYYGYTF
j_gene: TRBJ2-1; d_gene: NA; v_gene: TRBV7-3; CDR3nt: TGTGCCAGCAGCTTAATCCCTAGCTCCTACAATGAGCAGTTCTTC; CDR3aa: CASSLIPSSYNEQFF
j_gene: TRBJ2-7; d_gene: NA; v_gene: TRBV4-1; CDR3nt: TGCGCCAGCAGGGCGGGACCGGCGTCCTACGAGCAGTACTTC; CDR3aa: CASRAGPASYEQYF
j_gene: TRBJ2-3; d_gene: NA; v_gene: TRBV7-6; CDR3nt: TGTGCCAGCAGCTGGGCAGAAGATACGCAGTATTTT; CDR3aa: CASSWAEDTQYF
j_gene: TRBJ1-2; d_gene: TRBD1; v_gene: TRBV5-1; CDR3nt: TGCGCCAGCAGTCCAGGGGGCGACTATGGCTACACCTTC; CDR3aa: CASSPGGDYGYTF
j_gene: TRBJ1-3; d_gene: NA; v_gene: TRBV5-8; CDR3nt: TGTGCCAGCAGCTTGCAATACACCATATATTTT; CDR3aa: CASSLQYTIYF
j_gene: TRBJ2-3; d_gene: TRBD2; v_gene: TRBV9; CDR3nt: TGTGCCAGCAGCCCGACCGGGACTAGGACGGATACGCAGTATTTT; CDR3aa: CASSPTGTRTDTQYF
j_gene: TRBJ2-2; d_gene: TRBD1; v_gene: TRBV11-2; CDR3nt: TGTGCCAGCAGCCGACAGGGGGCTTCCACCGGGGAGCTGTTTTTT; CDR3aa: CASSRQGASTGELFF
j_gene: TRBJ2-3; d_gene: NA; v_gene: TRBV6-1; CDR3nt: TGTGCCAGCTCCTTAGCCACAGATACGCAGTATTTT; CDR3aa: CASSLATDTQYF
j_gene: TRBJ2-7; d_gene: TRBD2; v_gene: TRBV5-1; CDR3nt: TGCGCCAGCAGCCCGGCTAGCGGGAGCTCCTACGAGCAGTACTTC; CDR3aa: CASSPASGSSYEQYF
j_gene: TRBJ2-2; d_gene: NA; v_gene: TRBV6-4; CDR3nt: TGTGCCAGTAGCGCGACCCCGGGCACCGGGGAGCTGTTTTTT; CDR3aa: CASSATPGTGELFF
j_gene: TRBJ2-2; d_gene: TRBD2; v_gene: TRBV6-5; CDR3nt: TGTGCCAGCAGTTACTCTAGCGGGAGGGCCTCCGGGGAGCTGTTTTTT; CDR3aa: CASSYSSGRASGELFF
j_gene: TRBJ2-7; d_gene: TRBD1; v_gene: TRBV10-1; CDR3nt: TGCGCCAGCACTGAGGGTACAGGGGGTCACGAGCAGTACTTC; CDR3aa: CASTEGTGGHEQYF
j_gene: TRBJ1-1; d_gene: TRBD1; v_gene: TRBV10-1; CDR3nt: TGCGCCAGCAGTGACCAAGGACAGGGCGAAGCTTTCTTT; CDR3aa: CASSDQGQGEAFF
j_gene: TRBJ2-7; d_gene: NA; v_gene: TRBV2; CDR3nt: TGTGCCAGGGGGGTGGGGGACTCCTCCTACGAGCAGTACTTC; CDR3aa: CARGVGDSSYEQYF
j_gene: TRBJ2-7; d_gene: NA; v_gene: TRBV5-1; CDR3nt: TGCGCCAGCAGCCCGGGATCGAGGACGGGAGAGCAGTACTTC; CDR3aa: CASSPGSRTGEQYF
j_gene: TRBJ2-2; d_gene: TRBD2; v_gene: TRBV28; CDR3nt: TGTGCCAGCCAACTAGCGGGAGTTGTCAGCGGGGAGCTGTTTTTT; CDR3aa: CASQLAGVVSGELFF
j_gene: TRBJ2-1; d_gene: NA; v_gene: TRBV11-3; CDR3nt: TGTGCCAGCAGCTTAGTGAGTGACTGGAATGAGCAGTTCTTC; CDR3aa: CASSLVSDWNEQFF
j_gene: TRBJ1-5; d_gene: NA; v_gene: TRBV7-9; CDR3nt: TGTGCCAGCAGCTGGGGGGATCAGCCCCAGCATTTT; CDR3aa: CASSWGDQPQHF
j_gene: TRBJ2-5; d_gene: TRBD2; v_gene: TRBV5-4; CDR3nt: TGTGCCAGCAGCTTGGCTCCCAGACTAGCGGGAGTGGAGACCCAGTACTTC; CDR3aa: CASSLAPRLAGVETQYF
j_gene: TRBJ2-2; d_gene: NA; v_gene: TRBV7-2; CDR3nt: TGTGCCAGCAGCGTCAACAGCCACGCGAGCACCGGGGAGCTGTTTTTT; CDR3aa: CASSVNSHASTGELFF
j_gene: TRBJ1-1; d_gene: NA; v_gene: TRBV25-1; CDR3nt: TGTGCCAGCAAAGAAACAGGAAGTGAAGCTTTCTTT; CDR3aa: CASKETGSEAFF
j_gene: TRBJ2-7; d_gene: TRBD2; v_gene: TRBV30; CDR3nt: TGTGCCTGGAGAAGACCAGCGGGGCGTTACGAGCAGTACTTC; CDR3aa: CAWRRPAGRYEQYF
j_gene: TRBJ2-5; d_gene: NA; v_gene: TRBV28; CDR3nt: TGTGCCAGCAGCCGTGGGCGGGCGGGTTTAAAACAAGAGACCCAGTACTTC; CDR3aa: CASSRGRAGLKQETQYF
j_gene: TRBJ2-3; d_gene: TRBD2; v_gene: TRBV6-4; CDR3nt: TGTGCCAGCAGTGACTCGTCGGGAGGGCCCACAGATACGCAGTATTTT; CDR3aa: CASSDSSGGPTDTQYF
j_gene: TRBJ1-1; d_gene: NA; v_gene: TRBV25-1; CDR3nt: TGTGCCAGCCTCTATTCCGGGGGCACTGAAGCTTTCTTT; CDR3aa: CASLYSGGTEAFF
j_gene: TRBJ2-3; d_gene: TRBD2; v_gene: TRBV2; CDR3nt: TGTGCCAGCAGCATACTAGCGGGAGTTAACGCAGATACGCAGTATTTT; CDR3aa: CASSILAGVNADTQYF
j_gene: TRBJ2-7; d_gene: TRBD2; v_gene: TRBV7-9; CDR3nt: TGTGCCAGCAGCTCGGGGACTATCTACGAGCAGTACTTC; CDR3aa: CASSSGTIYEQYF